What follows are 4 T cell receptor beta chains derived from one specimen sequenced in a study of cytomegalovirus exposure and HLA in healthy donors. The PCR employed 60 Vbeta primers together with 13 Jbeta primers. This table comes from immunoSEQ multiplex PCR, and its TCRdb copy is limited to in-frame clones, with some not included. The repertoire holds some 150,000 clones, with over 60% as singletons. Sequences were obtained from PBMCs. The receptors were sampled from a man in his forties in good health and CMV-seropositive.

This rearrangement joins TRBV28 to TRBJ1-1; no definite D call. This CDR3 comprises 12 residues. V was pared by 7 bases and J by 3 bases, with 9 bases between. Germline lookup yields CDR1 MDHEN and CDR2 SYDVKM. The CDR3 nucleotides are TGTGCCAGCACAACAGTTTACACTGAAGCTTTCTTT. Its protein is CASTTVYTEAFF.

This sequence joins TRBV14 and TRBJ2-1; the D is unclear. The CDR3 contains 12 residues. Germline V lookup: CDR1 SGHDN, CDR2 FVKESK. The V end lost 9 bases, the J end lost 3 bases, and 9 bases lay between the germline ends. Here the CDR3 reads CASKSGYNEQFF. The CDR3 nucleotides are TGTGCCAGTAAATCGGGCTACAATGAGCAGTTCTTC.

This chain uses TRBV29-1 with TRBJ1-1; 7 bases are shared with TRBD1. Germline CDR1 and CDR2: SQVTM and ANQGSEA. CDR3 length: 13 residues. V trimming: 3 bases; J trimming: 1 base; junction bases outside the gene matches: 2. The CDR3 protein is CSVETGTNTEAFF. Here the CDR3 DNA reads TGCAGCGTTGAGACAGGGACGAACACTGAAGCTTTCTTT.

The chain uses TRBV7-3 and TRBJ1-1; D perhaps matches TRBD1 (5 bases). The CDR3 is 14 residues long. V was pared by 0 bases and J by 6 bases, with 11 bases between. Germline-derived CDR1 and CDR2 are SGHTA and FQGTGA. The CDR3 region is CASSLTPGDSEAFF. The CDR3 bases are TGTGCCAGCAGCTTAACCCCGGGGGACTCTGAAGCTTTCTTT.